This T cell receptor beta chain was observed in a study of CD4 T cells in relation to SARS-CoV-2 and coronaviruses (dated by TCRdb to 2020 to 2023). At the level of the whole study: Patient-derived lymphoblastoid cell lines were used to map the HLA restriction of shared crossreactive spike epitopes. At the level of individual TCR clonotypes, the study measured memory CD4+ T cell crossreactivity between SARS-CoV-2 spike protein and common cold coronavirus spike proteins. The Adaptive Biotechnologies TCR-sequencing kit was used to sequence samples from a few pre-COVID donors and the naive versus memory experiments, whereas other data were Illumina-based. For other donors in the study, expansion assays were sequenced with a different, Illumina-based TCR-beta assay.

Uncultured naive and memory CD4+ T cell DNA received deep-resolution immunoSEQ TCR-beta sequencing. Processing in the source paper ran as follows. During preprocessing, nonproductive sequences were removed, along with CDR3s that did not begin with C, did not end with F or W, or were shorter than 7 amino acids. Cultured and uncultured naive and memory CD4+ repertoires were searched for previously identified spike- and CEF-reactive CDR3s. After three terminal residues were trimmed from each end, CDR3 homology was quantified as pairwise Levenshtein distance using the stringdist R package. TCRdb obtained this table from immuneACCESS and retained in-frame rearrangements with V and J assigned. These tables miss some clones; where compared with another copy, unresolved V genes account for less than half of the shortfall, and the remainder is unexplained. That table furnishes V, J and clone size, whereas the DNA furnished D and trimming. Present in this sample are approximately 64,000 clones, 94% of which were seen just once. In total, the top ten clones hold roughly 0.14% of the sample.

For this clone: The antigen it recognizes is unknown. It has no much larger one-base neighbor in the sample; base qualities were not kept.

CD4+ T cells from unexposed donors were collected before the COVID-19 pandemic (2011-2018). Naive and memory CD4+ T cells were separated from cryopreserved PBMCs by first enriching for CD4 and then performing EasySep naive CD4+ T cell enrichment. Leukapheresis product for the unexposed donors was purchased commercially. Ficoll-Paque PLUS gradient centrifugation was used to isolate PBMCs from leukapheresis product or whole blood. PBMCs were either cryopreserved at -140°C or used fresh in the expansion assay. The QIAamp Micro DNA Kit was used to extract genomic DNA from the CD4+ T cells. CDR1 and CDR2 are read off the germline V gene as SGDLS and YYNGEE. From cysteine to phenylalanine, the CDR3 is 15 amino acids long. The DNA shown is the 45-base CDR3, in frame from base 1. The junction shows trimming of 3 bases on V and 4 bases on J, plus 14 bases between the germline ends. Results the study describes overall, beyond this receptor: Small numbers of patients and of tested TCRs limited the study. No donor contributed both pre-pandemic and post-infection samples, which limited tracing the source of pre-existing responses. Naive versus memory sequencing indicated the assay detects memory recall responses rather than primary responses primed during culture. Because the crossreactivity analysis focused on spike protein, crossreactivity against other viral proteins was not assessed. Significantly weaker SARS-CoV-2-driven expansion was shown by crossreactive clones than by monoreactive clones, consistent with antigenic imprinting. Roughly 67% of donors had memory CD4+ clonotypes that crossrecognized SARS-CoV-2 and at least one common cold coronavirus spike.

The sequencing input was naive CD4+ T cells from PBMCs. The cell subset or site label, as the study defines it: naive CD4+ T cells isolated by negative enrichment. The rearranged chain carries TRBV9 and TRBJ1-3; tentative D gene TRBD1, with 5 bases matching. The sequence was obtained from a human donor in good health. The CDR3 sequence is CASSAGTEAGNTIYF. Here is the DNA: TGTGCCAGCAGCGCTGGGACGGAGGCAGGAAACACCATATATTTT.